These 31 T cell receptor beta chains were all obtained from the same sample, sequenced in a study of identical twins. TCRdb re-derived calls from the 5' RACE reads in MiXCR, one entry per CDR3 protein. The repertoire holds about 570,000 distinct CDR3 sequences, with more than 9% as singletons. The sample also formed part of further work on yellow fever vaccine responses in identical twins.

Sequenced: PBMCs. These receptors were obtained from a woman under 30 in good health.

This clonotype was found many times. V is TRBV5-1 and J is TRBJ2-2, with 10 bases matching TRBD1. The CDR3 has 15 amino acids. Germline CDR1 and CDR2: SGHRS and YFSETQ. Trimming removed 0 bases from V and 9 bases from J; junction bases left unmatched: 5. CDR3: CASSLAKTGGRELFF. The CDR3 coding sequence is TGCGCCAGCAGCTTGGCGAAGACAGGGGGCCGGGAGCTGTTTTTT. Supplemented by reference TRBV5-1 and TRBJ2-2, the full variable domain reads KAGVTQTPRYLIKTRGQQVTLSCSPISGHRSVSWYQQTPGQGLQFLFEYFSETQRNKGNFPGRFSGRQFSNSRSEMNVSTLELGDSALYLCASSLAKTGGRELFFGEGSRLTVL.

This clonotype was counted ten times or more. The chain couples TRBV3-1 to TRBJ1-1; D is unclear. Germline loops: CDR1 LGHDT, CDR2 YNNKEL (reference sequence). The CDR3 totals 14 residues. Trimming pared 2 bases from V and 0 bases from J, leaving 7 bases between. The CDR3 sequence is CASSQTAMNTEAFF. CDR3 bases: TGTGCCAGCAGCCAAACAGCGATGAACACTGAAGCTTTCTTT.

This clonotype came up many times. This chain uses TRBV12-3 or TRBV12-4 with TRBJ1-1; 9 bases align to TRBD1. The CDR3 is 20 residues long. Losses at the gene ends were 4 bases for V and 6 bases for J; bases not matched to a gene: 24. CDR3 sequence reads: CASSSRRWTGARGNKAEAFF. The CDR3 DNA is TGTGCCAGCAGTTCCAGGCGATGGACAGGGGCCCGGGGAAATAAGGCTGAAGCTTTCTTT.

V gene TRBV5-1 combines with J gene TRBJ2-3; the D gene is possibly TRBD1 (5 bases). Germline assignment: CDR1 SGHRS and CDR2 YFSETQ. This CDR3 contains 16 residues. Trimming pared 3 bases from V and 2 bases from J, leaving 16 bases between. CDR3 sequence: CASSSIVAGYTDTQYF. In DNA form, the CDR3 reads TGCGCCAGCAGCTCCATCGTGGCAGGGTACACAGATACGCAGTATTTT.

This clonotype has at least ten counts. This rearrangement joins TRBV7-2 to TRBJ1-2; weak D call: TRBD1 (5 bases). Germline V gene sequence: CDR1 SGHTA, CDR2 FQGNSA. The CDR3 contains 13 residues. Trimming took off 1 base at V and 9 bases at J, with 12 bases between the two ends. The CDR3 loop is CASSLGRVGRYTF. CDR3 coding DNA: TGTGCCAGCAGCTTAGGGAGGGTGGGACGCTACACCTTC.

The V call is TRBV5-1, the J call TRBJ1-4; a weak D match, TRBD1 (5 bases). The CDR3 has 17 residues. Germline CDR1 reads SGHRS; CDR2 reads YFSETQ. V lost 0 bases, J lost 4 bases, and 16 bases lay in between. For the CDR3, the DNA is TGCGCCAGCAGCTTGGCTCGGTCAGGGATTAGTAATGAAAAACTGTTTTTT. Translating it yields CASSLARSGISNEKLFF.

This clonotype was counted ten times or more. V usage is TRBV6-5 and J usage is TRBJ2-1, with D uncertain. Germline loops: CDR1 MNHEY, CDR2 SVGAGI. V lost 0 bases to trimming and J lost 0 bases, with 9 bases between them. The CDR3 loop spans 16 amino acids. The CDR3 sequence is CASSYSITSSYNEQFF. As DNA, the CDR3 is TGTGCCAGCAGTTACTCTATAACGTCCTCCTACAATGAGCAGTTCTTC.

This clonotype was seen repeatedly, ten times or more. J is TRBJ2-7 and V is TRBV5-1; D gene uncertain. CDR3 length: 13 amino acids. V gave up 4 bases and J gave up 2 bases, with 10 bases separating them. Germline V gene data show CDR1 as SGHRS and CDR2 as YFSETQ. CDR3 sequence (DNA): TGCGCCAGCAGCGGCGGCCTGACCTACGAGCAGTACTTC. Its protein is CASSGGLTYEQYF.

This clonotype was detected ten times or more. This rearrangement joins TRBV20-1 to TRBJ2-7; TRBD1 matches 9 bases. Germline V gives CDR1 DFQATT, CDR2 SNEGSKA (reference sequence). With 1 base clipped from V and 2 bases from J, the junction kept 3 bases outside the gene matches. CDR3 length: 14 residues. The CDR3 region is CSARGGQGTYEQYF. The CDR3 DNA reads as TGCAGTGCTAGAGGGGGACAGGGCACCTACGAGCAGTACTTC.

This chain joins TRBV11-2 and TRBJ2-2; 9 bases are shared with TRBD2. CDR1 is SGHAT, CDR2 FQNNGV, per germline. Germline trimming cut 5 bases from V and 5 bases from J; bases unmatched to any gene: 9. The CDR3 runs 16 residues. This CDR3 is CASSPEGGRATGELFF. CDR3 nucleotide sequence: TGTGCCAGCAGCCCCGAGGGCGGGAGGGCAACCGGGGAGCTGTTTTTT.

The CDR3 is CASSGGSGAFF. As DNA, the CDR3 is TGTGCCAGTAGTGGAGGGTCTGGTGCTTTCTTT. The J gene is TRBJ1-1, the V gene TRBV19; D unclear. With 5 bases removed from V and 11 bases from J, the gap between germline ends came to 12 bases. This CDR3 has 11 residues. CDR1 is LNHDA and CDR2 is SQIVND in the germline V gene (reference sequence).

This rearrangement joins TRBV29-1 to TRBJ2-3; maybe TRBD2 (6 bases). Germline CDR1 SQVTM, CDR2 ANQGSEA. CDR3 length equals 14 residues. V lost 3 bases to trimming and J lost 1 base, with 11 bases between them. CDR3 DNA: TGCAGCGTTGATCCGGGGGAACGCACAGATACGCAGTATTTT. Its translation: CSVDPGERTDTQYF.

This clonotype appeared a few times. This rearrangement joins TRBV19 to TRBJ2-7; D tentatively fits TRBD1 or TRBD2 (5 bases each). The CDR3 loop spans 15 amino acids. Germline V lookup: CDR1 LNHDA, CDR2 SQIVND (reference sequence). The V gene lost 3 bases and the J gene lost 4 bases, with 16 bases spanning the gap. CDR3 bases: TGTGCCAGTAGTATTTTGGGACGCCCGGGATACGAGCAGTACTTC. Protein: CASSILGRPGYEQYF. Full variable domain (outside the CDR3, taken from reference TRBV19 and TRBJ2-7): DGGITQSPKYLFRKEGQNVTLSCEQNLNHDAMYWYRQDPGQGLRLIYYSQIVNDFQKGDIAEGYSVSREKKESFPLTVTSAQKNPTAFYLCASSILGRPGYEQYFGPGTRLTVT.

In this sample, this clonotype turned up a few times. V is TRBV29-1 and J is TRBJ2-3, with D perhaps TRBD1 (5 bases). CDR1 and CDR2 (germline): SQVTM, ANQGSEA. This CDR3 has 13 amino acids. V was pared by 7 bases and J by 0 bases, with 11 bases between. CDR3 residues: CSAGHFSTDTQYF. CDR3 DNA sequence: TGCAGCGCCGGACACTTTAGCACAGATACGCAGTATTTT.

This clonotype was picked up many times. The rearrangement joins TRBV10-1 to TRBJ2-7, with 8 bases matching TRBD2. With V trimmed by 6 bases and J by 6 bases, 7 bases remained unmatched. This CDR3 has 13 amino acids. In germline, CDR1 is WNHNN, CDR2 SYGVQD (reference sequence). CDR3 residues: CASSRSTSGEQYF. For the CDR3, the DNA is TGCGCCAGCAGCCGCTCCACTAGCGGCGAGCAGTACTTC.

This clonotype was seen at least ten times. This chain joins TRBV20-1 and TRBJ2-1, with D possibly matching TRBD2 (6 bases). There are 16 residues in the CDR3. Germline loops: CDR1 DFQATT, CDR2 SNEGSKA (reference sequence). V was cut by 0 bases and J by 3 bases, with 15 bases left in between. The CDR3 DNA follows: TGCAGTGCTAGAGATCCCCTCGGGGGTTACTACAATGAGCAGTTCTTC. Protein product: CSARDPLGGYYNEQFF.

Only a few counts were recorded for this clonotype. This rearrangement joins TRBV6-2 or TRBV6-3 to TRBJ2-7; 9 bases line up with TRBD1. The J segment lost 3 bases and the V segment lost 2 bases, leaving 8 bases of the junction unmatched. CDR3 length: 16 residues. The germline V gene has CDR1 MNHEY and CDR2 SVGEGT. CDR3 sequence: CASSYATGGQNYEQYF. CDR3 coding DNA: TGTGCCAGCAGTTACGCGACAGGGGGACAAAACTACGAGCAGTACTTC.

This sequence joins TRBV29-1 and TRBJ2-7; TRBD2 might be the D (5 bases). CDR3 length: 12 residues. Trimming took off 6 bases at V and 2 bases at J, with 11 bases between the two ends. The germline gives CDR1 SQVTM, CDR2 ANQGSEA. The CDR3 DNA reads TGCAGCGTGGGGAGCCAACCCTACGAGCAGTACTTC. It encodes CSVGSQPYEQYF.

This chain connects TRBV20-1 to TRBJ2-7; 7 bases fit TRBD1. In germline, CDR1 is DFQATT, CDR2 SNEGSKA (reference sequence). The CDR3 is made up of 13 amino acids. V lost 3 bases to trimming and J lost 6 bases; unmatched junction nucleotides: 8. The CDR3 loop reads CSASRGKGREQYF. For the CDR3, the DNA is TGCAGTGCTAGCAGGGGGAAAGGGCGCGAGCAGTACTTC.

This clonotype was observed at least ten times. The rearrangement uses TRBV4-2 and TRBJ2-3; TRBD1 matches at 9 bases. The CDR3 runs 15 residues. Germline V gene lookup returns CDR1 LGHNA and CDR2 YNFKEQ. Unmatched junction bases numbered 1, after V lost 0 bases and J lost 3 bases. Written as DNA, the CDR3 is TGTGCCAGCAGCCAAGAGGACAGGGGTACAGATACGCAGTATTTT. Protein sequence: CASSQEDRGTDTQYF.

The gene calls are TRBV28 and TRBJ2-3; 7 nucleotides agree with TRBD2. Unmatched junction bases numbered 5, after V lost 4 bases and J lost 1 base. Germline V gives CDR1 MDHEN, CDR2 SYDVKM. The length of the CDR3 is 15 residues. The CDR3 DNA follows: TGTGCCAGCAGTTATGGACTAGGGGGCACAGATACGCAGTATTTT. It specifies CASSYGLGGTDTQYF.

This clonotype was seen more than once but under ten times. The chain combines TRBV12-3 or TRBV12-4 with TRBJ1-5, with TRBD1 as a possible D gene (6 bases). The CDR3 consists of 14 residues. Trimming pared 5 bases from V and 7 bases from J, leaving 15 bases between. The DNA for the CDR3 is TGTGCCAGCAGTCCGGTGGGGGGGGGCCAGCCCCAGCATTTT. It yields the protein CASSPVGGGQPQHF.

This chain links TRBV2 with TRBJ2-5, with D possibly TRBD2 on 6 matching bases. Per the germline V gene, CDR1 is SNHLY and CDR2 is FYNNEI. The CDR3 totals 11 residues. Trimming pared 3 bases from V and 8 bases from J, leaving 7 bases between. CDR3 residues: CASSDAGTQYF. The CDR3 DNA follows: TGTGCCAGCAGTGATGCGGGAACCCAGTACTTC.

The chain is built from TRBV4-3 and TRBJ2-2; possibly TRBD1 for D (8 bases). The length of the CDR3 is 14 residues. Germline CDR1 LGHNA, CDR2 YSLEER. V lost 2 bases, J lost 7 bases, and 11 bases lay in between. This chain's CDR3 is CASSQYRGGGELFF. As DNA, the CDR3 is TGCGCCAGCAGCCAATACAGGGGGGGCGGGGAGCTGTTTTTT.

This clonotype has at least ten counts. The chain is built from TRBV12-3 or TRBV12-4 and TRBJ2-1; perhaps TRBD2 as D (7 bases). V lost 3 bases, J lost 8 bases, and 8 bases lay in between. There are 12 residues in the CDR3. The CDR3 sequence is CASSFGGHEQFF. The DNA for the CDR3 is TGTGCCAGCAGTTTCGGGGGGCATGAGCAGTTCTTC.

Only a few counts were recorded for this clonotype. This sequence joins TRBV5-6 and TRBJ2-3, with 11 bases lining up with TRBD2. V was pared by 2 bases and J by 0 bases, with 8 bases of the junction left unmatched. The V gene's germline CDR1 is SGHDT and CDR2 YYEEEE. The CDR3 contains 18 residues. CDR3 in DNA: TGTGCCAGCAGCTTCCGGACTAGCGGGTTACCTAGCACAGATACGCAGTATTTT. Encoded protein: CASSFRTSGLPSTDTQYF.

This sequence joins TRBV7-2 and TRBJ1-1; 8 positions match TRBD1. Germline CDR1 SGHTA, CDR2 FQGNSA. The CDR3 spans 16 residues. Trimming removed 5 bases from V and 3 bases from J; junction bases left unmatched: 11. DNA for the CDR3: TGTGCCAGCAGCCGGGTGGCAGGGGGCTTTGACACTGAAGCTTTCTTT. As protein: CASSRVAGGFDTEAFF. Variable domain in full (rest from reference TRBV7-2 and TRBJ1-1): GAGVSQSPSNKVTEKGKDVELRCDPISGHTALYWYRQSLGQGLEFLIYFQGNSAPDKSGLPSDRFSAERTGGSVSTLTIQRTQQEDSAVYLCASSRVAGGFDTEAFFGQGTRLTVV.

This clonotype turned up a few times. This chain connects TRBV24-1 to TRBJ2-7, with 10 bases fitting TRBD1. This CDR3 spans 14 amino acids. V lost 6 bases, J lost 2 bases, and 3 bases stayed unmatched. Germline CDR1 is KGHDR and CDR2 is SFDVKD. In nucleotides, the CDR3 is TGTGCCACCAGTCCGGGACAGGGGACCTACGAGCAGTACTTC. Amino acid sequence: CATSPGQGTYEQYF.

This clonotype was observed a few times. The rearrangement uses TRBV7-9 and TRBJ2-7; 12 bases map to TRBD2. The germline gives CDR1 SEHNR, CDR2 FQNEAQ (reference sequence). The CDR3 contains 15 residues. V lost 5 bases to trimming and J lost 5 bases; unmatched junction nucleotides: 7. The CDR3 region has the DNA TGTGCCAGCAGCCAGCCGACTAGCGGGAGTGACGAGCAGTACTTC. This gives the protein CASSQPTSGSDEQYF.

The chain links TRBV7-9 to TRBJ2-3; 8 bases fit TRBD2. With 4 bases clipped from V and 6 bases from J, the junction kept 15 bases outside the gene matches. The CDR3 is 17 amino acids. The V gene's germline CDR1 is SEHNR and CDR2 FQNEAQ (reference sequence). The CDR3 bases are TGTGCCAGCAGCTATGAACCGGGACTAGGGATCGGTGATACGCAGTATTTT. Translated: CASSYEPGLGIGDTQYF.

This clonotype has a count of ten or more. CDR3 sequence reads: CASRPYMGGKDNEQFF. In DNA, the CDR3 is TGTGCCAGCAGGCCCTATATGGGGGGAAAGGACAATGAGCAGTTCTTC. This chain links TRBV12-3 or TRBV12-4 with TRBJ2-1; weak D call: TRBD2 (6 bases). Trimming removed 6 bases from V and 5 bases from J, with 20 bases in between. The CDR3 extends over 16 amino acids.